Sequencing of this T cell receptor (beta chain) was carried out in a study of beta chain features in type 1 diabetes. Study overall: Patients and healthy donors were similar in age, gender and cell yields.

Losses at the gene ends were 0 bases for V and 7 bases for J; bases not matched to a gene: 14. CDR3 length: 17 amino acids. Germline CDR1 reads MGHRA; CDR2 reads YSYEKL. Study-wide results and caveats: A possible short-template PCR bias applies equally to patients and controls. The study found moderately but significantly shorter TCRB CDR3s in all four CD4+ subsets of Type 1 diabetes patients.

Researchers reported sorting CD4+ naive, central memory, regulatory and stem cell-like memory cells via CD45RO/CCR7/CD25/CD127/CD95/CD27. The investigators reverse transcribed all of the isolated RNA, so they sequenced expressed TCRB transcripts. Clones were read by immunoSEQ multiplex PCR, and TCRdb kept only the in-frame ones, dropping some. The sample holds fewer than 650,000 clones, roughly a sixth seen once. A word on this clone: Its antigen remains unknown.

Sequenced input: naive CD4+ T cells from blood. The origin of this receptor is a man younger than 35 in good health. The chain joins TRBV4-1 to TRBJ2-7, with 8 positions matching TRBD2. The CDR3 sequence is CASSQDRFASGPREQYF. The CDR3 DNA reads TGCGCCAGCAGCCAAGATAGGTTCGCTAGCGGGCCGAGGGAGCAGTACTTC.